This T cell receptor beta chain emerged from a study of control samples from healthy donors and cancer patients. The protocol was immunoSEQ multiplex PCR, while the TCRdb copy is restricted to in-frame clones and leaves out a portion. In the table there are almost 95,000 clones, around nine tenths of which are singletons. There are 15 residues in the CDR3. The V end was cut by 2 bases, the J end by 1 base, with 12 bases between. Germline V gene sequence: CDR1 MNHNS, CDR2 SASEGT. Sample: blood. The sequence came from a woman under 30 in good health. This rearrangement joins TRBV6-1 to TRBJ2-7; TRBD2 is a possible D gene (6 bases). The CDR3 loop reads CASSELAGYSYEQYF. The CDR3 nucleotides read TGTGCCAGCAGTGAATTGGCGGGATATTCCTACGAGCAGTACTTC.